The 6 T cell receptor beta chains given below trace back to one sample, sequenced in a study of blood T cells in healthy people across ages. Alongside a J-beta primer mix, a sample-barcoded 5' primer served in a second PCR lasting roughly 7 to 11 cycles. Each CDR3 protein gets one entry after TCRdb re-called the 5' RACE reads with MiXCR. The table includes 1.5 million to 2 million distinct CDR3 sequences, approximately 30% detected once. Sequencing used blood. These receptors all stem from a woman aged 25 to 45 in good health.

This clonotype was seen at least ten times. The chain has TRBV14 and TRBJ2-7; D not certain. V was pared by 0 bases and J by 12 bases, with 9 bases between. This CDR3 has 11 residues. Germline lookup yields CDR1 SGHDN and CDR2 FVKESK. CDR3 DNA: TGTGCCAGCAGCCAAGACGACGTAAGGTACTTC. Amino acid sequence: CASSQDDVRYF.

V is TRBV5-6 and J is TRBJ2-5; no clear D. Trimming removed 4 bases from V and 1 base from J, with 11 bases in between. This CDR3 is built from 14 residues. CDR1 and CDR2 (germline): SGHDT, YYEEEE. CDR3 DNA: TGTGCCAGCAGCAGGTCCCACACCCAAGAGACCCAGTACTTC. As protein: CASSRSHTQETQYF.

This clonotype appeared many times. The CDR3 region has the DNA TGCAGTGCTCCAACTTTTAACAATCATGAGCAGTTCTTC. Amino acids: CSAPTFNNHEQFF. V is TRBV20-1 and J is TRBJ2-1; no firm D call. The CDR3 totals 13 residues. The ends were cut back, 5 bases at V and 8 bases at J, with 16 bases in the middle. CDR1 DFQATT and CDR2 SNEGSKA come from the germline V gene (reference sequence).

This clonotype was detected many times. The chain links TRBV20-1 to TRBJ2-7, with D perhaps TRBD1 (5 bases). There are 14 residues in the CDR3. The V and J ends lost 0 bases and 2 bases respectively, with 11 bases between them. Germline values: CDR1 DFQATT, CDR2 SNEGSKA (reference sequence). The CDR3 nucleotides read TGCAGTGCTAGAGAAGTCAGGGATCCCTACGAGCAGTACTTC. Translated: CSAREVRDPYEQYF.

This clonotype occurred many times. V and J are TRBV21-1 and TRBJ2-7; the table names TRBD2, a call not compared with the DNA. TRBV21-1 counts as a pseudogene. CDR3 length: 13 residues. The CDR3 DNA is TGTGCCAGCAGCAATCAACCCCGAGGGGAGCAGTACTTC. Translating gives CASSNQPRGEQYF.

This clonotype came up many times. CDR3 loop: CASSPRVGIQETQYF. The CDR3, as DNA: TGTGCCAGCAGCCCCAGGGTGGGCATCCAAGAGACCCAGTACTTC. The chain combines TRBV7-3 with TRBJ2-5, with D maybe TRBD1 (5 bases). V was pared by 5 bases and J by 1 base, with 14 bases between. The CDR3 sequence is 15 residues long. Germline V gives CDR1 SGHTA, CDR2 FQGTGA.